The clone carrying this T cell receptor (beta chain) came up many times. Its antigen is undetermined. The sample comes from a study of breast tumors, draining lymph nodes, adjacent tissues. Study-level findings and limits: Tumor TCR diversity was below lymph nodes but above nontumor tissue. Luminal-like breast cancer showed significantly greater tumor-nontumor repertoire similarity than basal-like breast cancer did. The data were judged consistent with most tumor T cells coming from lymph node and expanding in tumor. That most tumor T cells come from lymph nodes remained unproven.

This CDR3 comprises 17 residues. V was pared by 3 bases and J by 3 bases, with 22 bases between. The germline V gene has CDR1 GTSNPN and CDR2 SVGIG (reference sequence). Via MiXCR, TCRdb re-called the multiplex PCR reads, giving one row per CDR3 protein. The sample contains about 220,000 distinct CDR3 sequences, less than 45% of which appear only once. Axillary draining lymph nodes of breast cancer patients supplied the node samples. Sequencing was performed on axillary lymph node tissue. This clonotype was obtained from a female donor with breast cancer. Some clones in this sample may be carry-over from other donors' samples. The V and J genes are TRBV30 and TRBJ2-3; weak D call: TRBD2 (6 bases). CDR3 sequence: CAWSSRRTGLTTDTQYF. Written as DNA, the CDR3 is TGTGCCTGGAGCTCCCGGCGAACGGGACTGACAACAGATACGCAGTATTTT.